This TCR beta chain was captured in a study of shared clonotypes between healthy human individuals. The method was immunoSEQ multiplex PCR; TCRdb's version includes in-frame clones alone and lacks a portion of them. The data contain 550,000 to 850,000 clones, around 77% of them singletons. The receptor comes from a woman between 25 and 40 years old in good health. The sample comprised memory CD4+ T cells sorted from blood. Subset specified: CD45RA-negative fraction.

CDR3 sequence reads: CASSPGQSPIYF. CDR3 coding DNA: TGTGCCAGCAGCCCCGGACAGTCACCCATATACTTC. The rearrangement joins TRBV7-9 to TRBJ2-5; a weak D match, TRBD1 (6 bases). The CDR3 length is 12 residues. V dropped 5 bases and J dropped 14 bases, with 18 bases sitting between them. Per germline, CDR1 SEHNR and CDR2 FQNEAQ (reference sequence).